These 5 T cell receptor beta chains were all obtained from the same sample, sequenced in a study of OX40 agonist ivuxolimab in advanced cancers. Data came from immunoSEQ multiplex PCR; TCRdb stores just in-frame clones and leaves some out. The data contain fewer than 100,000 clones, about 88% of them seen just once; the ten biggest clones take up around 0.19%. This specimen was CD4+ or CD8+ T cells sorted from blood, taken in a trial of the OX40 agonist ivuxolimab. The receptors shown here come from an adult with an advanced solid tumor such as melanoma, head and neck, liver or kidney cancer.

J is TRBJ2-5 and V is TRBV28; the D gene is possibly TRBD1 (6 bases). Trimming removed 1 base from V and 5 bases from J, with 14 bases in between. The CDR3 runs 15 residues. Germline V lookup: CDR1 MDHEN, CDR2 SYDVKM. The CDR3 is CASSLLQGVGETQYF. CDR3 in DNA: TGTGCCAGCAGTTTATTACAGGGAGTCGGGGAGACCCAGTACTTC.

The V and J genes are TRBV11-1 and TRBJ2-3; no firm D call. This CDR3 is built from 14 residues. The V gene lost 5 bases and the J gene lost 2 bases, with 11 bases spanning the gap. In germline, CDR1 is SGHAT, CDR2 FQDESV (reference sequence). The CDR3 protein is CASSPTHHTDTQYF. The CDR3, as DNA: TGTGCCAGCAGCCCGACTCACCACACAGATACGCAGTATTTT.

The genes are TRBV11-2 and TRBJ1-1, with D perhaps matching TRBD1 (5 bases). Trimming took 5 bases from V and 6 from J, leaving 13 bases between them. The V gene's germline CDR1 is SGHAT and CDR2 FQNNGV. This CDR3 region has 13 residues. The CDR3 sequence: CASSLVRGAEAFF. CDR3 in DNA: TGTGCCAGCAGCCTTGTTCGGGGCGCTGAAGCTTTCTTT.

The rearrangement links TRBV19 to TRBJ1-2; D call uncertain. The CDR3 length is 12 residues. Trimming took off 4 bases at V and 8 bases at J, with 11 bases between the two ends. The germline V gene encodes CDR1 LNHDA and CDR2 SQIVND (reference sequence). In nucleotides, the CDR3 is TGTGCCAGTAGTAATTTCCCCCTCGGCTACACCTTC. It codes for CASSNFPLGYTF.

V and J are TRBV7-9 and TRBJ1-2; no reliable D call. V was cut by 5 bases and J by 11 bases, with 18 bases left in between. Germline V gene data show CDR1 as SEHNR and CDR2 as FQNEAQ (reference sequence). CDR3 length: 13 amino acids. The CDR3 loop is CASSPSGSPGYTF. DNA of the CDR3: TGTGCCAGCAGCCCCAGTGGGTCCCCTGGGTACACCTTC.